A selection of T cell receptor beta chains follows, all from one sample in a study of cytomegalovirus exposure and HLA in healthy donors. Repertoires were generated with immunoSEQ multiplex PCR, while TCRdb's copy carries only in-frame clones and drops some. Among 69,000 or so clones, about 74% were seen once, and the ten largest hold 11%. The sample was PBMCs. These receptors all stem from a woman aged 55-69 years in good health and CMV-seropositive. Both conserved end residues are part of each CDR3. The D gene is left open where the match is weak. Only part of the rows carry a size: once, few, many, or a class if the clone is expanded.

TRBD1,TRBV29-1,few,TRBJ1-2,TGCAGCGCTAGGACAGGCCTCTATGGCTACACCTTC,CSARTGLYGYTF
-,TRBV9,-,TRBJ1-6,TGTGCCTGCGGTGCGCCTAATTCACCCCTCCACTTT,CACGAPNSPLHF
TRBD2,TRBV15,-,TRBJ2-1,TGTGCCACCGGGGGGGTTCACAATGAGCAGTTCTTC,CATGGVHNEQFF
-,TRBV30,-,TRBJ1-4,TGTGCCTGGAGCCAGCTGAGACAGTATGAAAAACTGTTTTTT,CAWSQLRQYEKLFF
-,TRBV13,once,TRBJ2-1,TGTGCCAGCACCCTCCCCCCCAACCTAAACGGTGAGCAGTTCTTC,CASTLPPNLNGEQFF
TRBD1,TRBV19,-,TRBJ1-1,TGTGCCAGTCCTAACAGGGGGAACACTGAAGCTTTCTTT,CASPNRGNTEAFF
-,TRBV6-1,-,TRBJ1-1,TGTGCTAGCAGTGAAAGGGGAGCGGGCACTGAAGCTTTCTTT,CASSERGAGTEAFF
TRBD1,TRBV30,-,TRBJ1-1,TGTGCCTGGAGTGTAGGACAGGGGGACCCCTGGAACACTGAAGCTTTCTTT,CAWSVGQGDPWNTEAFF
TRBD2,TRBV10-3,-,TRBJ2-7,TGTGCCATCAGGGGTAGCGGGGAAACCTACGAGCAGTACTTC,CAIRGSGETYEQYF
-,TRBV6-1,-,TRBJ1-5,TGTGCCAGCAGTGAAGGCAGGGTGGGCAATCAGCCCCAGCATTTT,CASSEGRVGNQPQHF
-,TRBV30,few,TRBJ2-2,TGTGCCTGGAGTTTGGGTAGCGGAGCCGGGGAGCTGTTTTTT,CAWSLGSGAGELFF
-,TRBV5-8,few,TRBJ1-1,TGTGCCAGCACCTATGCAGGGGCGAGAACTGAAGCTTTCTTT,CASTYAGARTEAFF
TRBD2,TRBV11-2,-,TRBJ2-3,TGTGCCAGCAGCTTCGGGGGACTAGTAGGCACAGATACGCAGTATTTT,CASSFGGLVGTDTQYF
TRBD2,TRBV18,-,TRBJ2-3,TGTGCCAGCTCACCCCCCGGGCGGGGGGCCACAGATACGCAGTATTTT,CASSPPGRGATDTQYF
TRBD2,TRBV4-2,-,TRBJ2-2,TGTGCCAGCAGCCAAGCGGCTAGCGGGGGAACCGGGGAGCTGTTTTTT,CASSQAASGGTGELFF
-,TRBV2,-,TRBJ2-7,TGTGCCAGCAGTGAAGCGCGGAACACCTACGAGCAGTACTTC,CASSEARNTYEQYF
TRBD2,TRBV4-1,-,TRBJ2-1,TGCGCCAGCAGCCAAGAGGGGCGGGGGGCTTCCTACAATGAGCAGTTCTTC,CASSQEGRGASYNEQFF
TRBD2,TRBV14,-,TRBJ2-7,TGTGCCAGCAGCAGGACTAGCGGGATTTCCTACGAGCAGTACTTC,CASSRTSGISYEQYF
-,TRBV11-1,-,TRBJ2-2,TGTGCCAGCAGCTCGACAGCAGGGGAGCTGTTTTTT,CASSSTAGELFF
-,TRBV5-4,-,TRBJ2-3,TGTGCCAGCAGCTTGTTGGGCGGGGCGAGCACAGATACGCAGTATTTT,CASSLLGGASTDTQYF
TRBD1,TRBV11-2,-,TRBJ2-1,TGTGCCAGCAGCCTCGGGACAGGGGACGGAATTGAGCAGTTCTTC,CASSLGTGDGIEQFF
TRBD1,TRBV6-6,few,TRBJ1-4,TGTGCCAGCAGTGGCACTATCAGGGGGGTTAATGAAAAACTGTTTTTT,CASSGTIRGVNEKLFF
TRBD1,TRBV5-4,-,TRBJ2-1,TGTGCCAGCAGCCGGGACAGAGCCAGTTACAATGAGCAGTTCTTC,CASSRDRASYNEQFF
-,TRBV5-1,-,TRBJ2-2,TGCGCCAGCAGCTTGAGTAGTAAGAACACCGGGGAGCTGTTTTTT,CASSLSSKNTGELFF
TRBD2,TRBV9,-,TRBJ2-7,TGTGCCAGCACCCTAGCGGGAGTGGGAGAGCAGTACTTC,CASTLAGVGEQYF
-,TRBV5-4,-,TRBJ1-2,TGTGCCAGCAGCTTGGATGCCTCGGGTGGCTACACCTTC,CASSLDASGGYTF
TRBD1,TRBV2,-,TRBJ2-1,TGTGCCAGCAGTCTAGGGGGCTTCACAGGTGAGCAGTTCTTC,CASSLGGFTGEQFF
TRBD1,TRBV19,-,TRBJ1-1,TGTGCCAGTAGGAGACAGGGGGAGACCACTGAAGCTTTCTTT,CASRRQGETTEAFF
-,TRBV25-1,-,TRBJ1-1,TGTGCCAGCACTGGGACTGCCGCGACTGAAGCTTTCTTT,CASTGTAATEAFF
TRBD1,TRBV19,-,TRBJ1-1,TGTGCCAGTAGTGGGGGACAGGGGAACACTGAAGCTTTCTTT,CASSGGQGNTEAFF
TRBD1,TRBV5-8,-,TRBJ2-1,TGTGCCAGCAGCTTGCCCCGTGGGACAGAGGACAATGAGCAGTTCTTC,CASSLPRGTEDNEQFF
-,TRBV5-8,few,TRBJ1-1,TGTGCCAGCAGCCCCGCCCCGGGGACTGAAGCTTTCTTT,CASSPAPGTEAFF
-,TRBV7-9,-,TRBJ2-1,TGTGCCAGCAGCTCTAGGGGATACAGTAACAATGAGCAGTTCTTC,CASSSRGYSNNEQFF
-,TRBV6-4,-,TRBJ1-2,TGTGCCAGCAGTGAAGGTGAAGGGAGAGGCTACACCTTC,CASSEGEGRGYTF
-,TRBV6-1,-,TRBJ2-1,TGTGCCAGCAAGCAGGAGGAGTCCTACAATGAGCAGTTCTTC,CASKQEESYNEQFF
-,TRBV5-8,few,TRBJ2-7,TGTGCCAGCAGCTTTGGGACGGCTCCCGGAGGGACCTCCTACGAGCAGTACTTC,CASSFGTAPGGTSYEQYF
-,TRBV18,few,TRBJ1-2,TGTGCCAGCTCACCCTTTGACACAATCTATGGCTACACCTTC,CASSPFDTIYGYTF
-,TRBV29-1,-,TRBJ2-3,TGCAGCGTTGGATGGGGGCGTGGGGATACGCAGTATTTT,CSVGWGRGDTQYF
TRBD2,TRBV30,-,TRBJ2-5,TGTGCCTGGAGTCGGGGAGGGCCACAGACCCAGTACTTC,CAWSRGGPQTQYF
TRBD2,TRBV29-1,-,TRBJ2-7,TGCAGCGTTCAACTAGCGGGACGCTACGAGCAGTACTTC,CSVQLAGRYEQYF
-,TRBV6-5,-,TRBJ2-1,TGTGCCAGCAGTTACGCGGCAGGGGTTGTCAATGAGCAGTTCTTC,CASSYAAGVVNEQFF
-,TRBV7-9,-,TRBJ2-7,TGTGCCAGCAGCTTATACAGACAGGACGAGCAGTACTTC,CASSLYRQDEQYF
-,TRBV7-9,-,TRBJ1-5,TGTGCCAGCAGCCCTGGGGGGGCTGGCAATCAGCCCCAGCATTTT,CASSPGGAGNQPQHF
-,TRBV19,-,TRBJ1-3,TGTGCCAGTAGTGCCACGGGGGGCTCTGGAAACACCATATATTTT,CASSATGGSGNTIYF
-,TRBV6-4,few,TRBJ1-5,TGTGCCAGCAGTGAATCCGCGGAGGCCAATCAGCCCCAGCATTTT,CASSESAEANQPQHF
TRBD2,TRBV9,-,TRBJ2-1,TGTGCCAGCAGCGGACCGGGACTAGCGGTCCTTGGGTGTGAGCAGTTCTTC,CASSGPGLAVLGCEQFF
-,TRBV7-8,few,TRBJ1-6,TGTGCCAGCAGCTTAGCATGGAGTCGGGCGGGTAATTCACCCCTCCACTTT,CASSLAWSRAGNSPLHF